The entry that follows covers one TCR delta chain sequence. Its antigen is not known. A far bigger clonotype differs at one base, so this is likely a read error. This sample includes further DNA sequences coding for the same CDR3. This record belongs to a study of γδ T cells in repeated Plasmodium falciparum infection. About the research overall: Donors had four controlled P. falciparum NF54 infections over about 640 days. Study-wide findings and caveats: Malian donors came from one small rural village, predominantly one ethnic group.

This CDR3 has 20 amino acids. In germline, CDR1 is TSWWSYY, CDR2 QGS. V was pared by 3 bases and J by 0 bases, with 18 bases of the junction left unmatched. TCRdb made new clone calls on the multiplex PCR reads using CATT. The profile shows around 82,000 delta-chain clones, 1.4% of them singletons. Vgamma9/Vdelta2+ and Vdelta2-negative gammadelta T cells were flow-sorted from PBMC for bulk sequencing. The sequence was obtained from a pool of human donors (malaria-infected and uninfected, not separated). V usage is TRDV1 and J usage is TRDJ1; TRDD2 matches at 8 bases. Specimen: gamma-delta T cells from blood. The CDR3 sequence: CALGEGAFLGMAGYTDKLIF. As DNA, the CDR3 is TGTGCTCTTGGGGAGGGGGCCTTCCTAGGGATGGCTGGGTACACCGATAAACTCATCTTT.